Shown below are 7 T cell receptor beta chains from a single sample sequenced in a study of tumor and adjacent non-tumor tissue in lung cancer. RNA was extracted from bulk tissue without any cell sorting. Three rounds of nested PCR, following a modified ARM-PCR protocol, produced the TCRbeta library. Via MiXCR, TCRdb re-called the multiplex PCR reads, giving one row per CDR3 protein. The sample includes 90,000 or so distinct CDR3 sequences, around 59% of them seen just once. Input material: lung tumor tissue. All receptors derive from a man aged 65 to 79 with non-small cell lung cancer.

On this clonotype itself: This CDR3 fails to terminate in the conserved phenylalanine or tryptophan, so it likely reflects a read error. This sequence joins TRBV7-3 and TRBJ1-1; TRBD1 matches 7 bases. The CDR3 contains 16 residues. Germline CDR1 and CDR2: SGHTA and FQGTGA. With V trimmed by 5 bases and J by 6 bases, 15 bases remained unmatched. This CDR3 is CASSPRQGGDGSEAFR. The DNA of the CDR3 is TGTGCCAGCAGCCCTCGACAGGGTGGGGACGGTTCTGAAGCTTTCCGT.

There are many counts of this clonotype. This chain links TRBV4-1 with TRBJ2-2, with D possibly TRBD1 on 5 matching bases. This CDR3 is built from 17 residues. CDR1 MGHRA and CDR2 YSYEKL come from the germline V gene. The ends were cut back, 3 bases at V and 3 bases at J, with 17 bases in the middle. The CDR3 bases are TGCGCCAGCAGCCACCAGACAGCCGGGTTGGACACCGGGGAGCTGTTTTTT. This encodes CASSHQTAGLDTGELFF.

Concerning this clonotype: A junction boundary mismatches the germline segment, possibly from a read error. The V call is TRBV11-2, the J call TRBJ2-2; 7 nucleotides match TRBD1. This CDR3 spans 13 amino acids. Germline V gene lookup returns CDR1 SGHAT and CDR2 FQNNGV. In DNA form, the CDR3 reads TGTGCCAGCAACCCACAGGGGACCGGGGAGCTGTATTTT. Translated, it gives CASNPQGTGELYF.

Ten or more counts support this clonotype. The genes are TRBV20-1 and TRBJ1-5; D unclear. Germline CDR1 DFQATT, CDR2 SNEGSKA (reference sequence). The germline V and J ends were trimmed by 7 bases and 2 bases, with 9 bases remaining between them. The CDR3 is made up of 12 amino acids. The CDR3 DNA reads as TGCAGTGTAGGAATCCGCAATCAGCCCCAGCATTTT. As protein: CSVGIRNQPQHF.

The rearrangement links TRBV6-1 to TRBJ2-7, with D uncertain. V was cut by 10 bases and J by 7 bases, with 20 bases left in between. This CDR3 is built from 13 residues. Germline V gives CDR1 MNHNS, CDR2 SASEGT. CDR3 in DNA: TGTGCCAACAAGATGGCAAGCCTTTGGGAGCAGTACTTC. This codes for CANKMASLWEQYF.

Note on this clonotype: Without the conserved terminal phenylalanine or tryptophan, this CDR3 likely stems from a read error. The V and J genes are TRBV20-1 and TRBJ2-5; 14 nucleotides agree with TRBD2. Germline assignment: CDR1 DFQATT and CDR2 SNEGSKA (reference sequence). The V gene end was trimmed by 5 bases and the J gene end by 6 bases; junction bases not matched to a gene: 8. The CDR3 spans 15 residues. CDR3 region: CSASRLAGGPKTQYI. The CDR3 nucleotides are TGCAGTGCTTCAAGACTAGCGGGGGGGCCGAAGACCCAGTACATC.

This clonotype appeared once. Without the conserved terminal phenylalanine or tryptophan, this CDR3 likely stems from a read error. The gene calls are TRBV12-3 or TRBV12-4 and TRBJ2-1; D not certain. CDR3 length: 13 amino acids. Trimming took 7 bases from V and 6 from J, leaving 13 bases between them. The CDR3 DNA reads TGTGCCAGCAATCTTACAGAACTCAATGAGCAGTTCCTC. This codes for CASNLTELNEQFL.